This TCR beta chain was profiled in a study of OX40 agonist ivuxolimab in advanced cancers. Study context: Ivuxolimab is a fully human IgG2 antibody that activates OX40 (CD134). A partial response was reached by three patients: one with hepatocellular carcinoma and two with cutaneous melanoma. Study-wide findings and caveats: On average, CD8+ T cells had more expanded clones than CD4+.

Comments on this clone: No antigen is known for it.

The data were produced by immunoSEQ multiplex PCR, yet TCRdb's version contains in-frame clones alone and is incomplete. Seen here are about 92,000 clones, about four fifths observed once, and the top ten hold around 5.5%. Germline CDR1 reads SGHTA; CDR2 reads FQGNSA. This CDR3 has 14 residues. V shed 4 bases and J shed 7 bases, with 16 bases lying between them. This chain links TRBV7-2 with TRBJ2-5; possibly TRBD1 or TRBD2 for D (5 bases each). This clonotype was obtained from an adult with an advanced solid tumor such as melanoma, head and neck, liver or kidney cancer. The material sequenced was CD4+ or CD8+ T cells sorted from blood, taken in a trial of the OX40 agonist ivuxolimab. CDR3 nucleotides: TGTGCCAGCAGCTCGCCAGTGAGGGGAGCGACCCAGTACTTC. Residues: CASSSPVRGATQYF.